The clone carrying this T cell receptor beta chain appeared once. Germline lookup yields CDR1 SGHTA and CDR2 FQGNSA. Trimming at V came to 5 bases and at J to 6 bases, leaving 8 bases not matched to a gene. The CDR3 has 16 residues. Authors' analysis steps: Amplifying reference gene primers gave estimates of nucleated cell counts. Profiling relied on immunoSEQ multiplex PCR, and the TCRdb table lists in-frame clones only, not all of them. V and J calls plus clone size are reproduced from that table; the DNA served to infer D and trimming. The table includes about 39,000 clones, more than 80% detected once. This record belongs to a study of blood T cell repertoires in COVID-19. On the study more broadly: COVID-19 samples collected from the United States, Italy and Spain covered acute and convalescent phases. PBMCs, B-cell-depleted T cells, or T cells provided the cDNA or gDNA that made up the material.

This rearrangement joins TRBV7-2 to TRBJ2-1; 12 bases match TRBD2. The sample comprised peripheral blood. The receptor comes from a man between 60 and 75 years old in a cohort sampled during active COVID-19. CDR3: CASSVRPSGGANEQFF. The CDR3, as DNA: TGTGCCAGCAGCGTCCGACCTAGCGGGGGGGCCAATGAGCAGTTCTTC.